Following are 4 T cell receptor beta chains from one sample sequenced in a study of cytomegalovirus exposure and HLA in healthy donors. Libraries were prepared by immunoSEQ multiplex PCR; TCRdb keeps only in-frame clonotypes and omits some of them. This table holds 150,000 to 200,000 clones, approximately 81% found once. Sequenced material: PBMCs. The receptors shown here come from a man younger than 35 in good health and CMV-seropositive.

In its sample, this clone was seen once. V and J are TRBV27 and TRBJ2-5, with D possibly being TRBD2 (5 bases). Germline CDR1 reads MNHEY; CDR2 reads SMNVEV (reference sequence). This CDR3 spans 14 amino acids. V was clipped by 6 bases and J by 6 bases, with 17 bases between them. The DNA of the CDR3 is TGTGCCAGCAGCCCTAAAATGAGCGGAAAGACCCAGTACTTC. Protein product: CASSPKMSGKTQYF.

The gene calls are TRBV2 and TRBJ1-4; the D gene is possibly TRBD1 (6 bases). Per the germline V gene, CDR1 is SNHLY and CDR2 is FYNNEI. CDR3 size: 14 residues. V was shortened by 6 bases and J by 4 bases, with 12 bases between the two germline ends. The CDR3 coding sequence is TGTGCCAGCAGGGTGACAGGTGTTAATGAAAAACTGTTTTTT. Amino acids: CASRVTGVNEKLFF. Variable domain in full (rest from reference TRBV2 and TRBJ1-4): EPEVTQTPSHQVTQMGQEVILRCVPISNHLYFYWYRQILGQKVEFLVSFYNNEISEKSEIFDDQFSVERPDGSNFTLKIRSTKLEDSAMYFCASRVTGVNEKLFFGSGTQLSVL.

CDR3: CASSVDRERDEQFF. In nucleotides, the CDR3 is TGTGCCAGCAGTGTGGACAGGGAAAGGGATGAGCAGTTCTTC. The V and J genes are TRBV25-1 and TRBJ2-1, with 8 bases lining up with TRBD1. Trimming removed 4 bases from V and 8 bases from J; junction bases left unmatched: 7. CDR1 is MGHDK and CDR2 is SYGVNS in the germline V gene. The CDR3 is 14 amino acids.

This clone was picked up a small number of times. Here the CDR3 DNA reads TGTGCCAGCAGTTTTGCGAATCCGGCTAGCGGGGCTTATCCCCAGTACTTC. Translation gives CASSFANPASGAYPQYF. V is TRBV27 and J is TRBJ2-5; TRBD2 matches 9 bases. V lost 3 bases, J lost 9 bases, and 17 bases stayed unmatched. Per the germline V gene, CDR1 is MNHEY and CDR2 is SMNVEV (reference sequence). The CDR3 contains 17 residues.